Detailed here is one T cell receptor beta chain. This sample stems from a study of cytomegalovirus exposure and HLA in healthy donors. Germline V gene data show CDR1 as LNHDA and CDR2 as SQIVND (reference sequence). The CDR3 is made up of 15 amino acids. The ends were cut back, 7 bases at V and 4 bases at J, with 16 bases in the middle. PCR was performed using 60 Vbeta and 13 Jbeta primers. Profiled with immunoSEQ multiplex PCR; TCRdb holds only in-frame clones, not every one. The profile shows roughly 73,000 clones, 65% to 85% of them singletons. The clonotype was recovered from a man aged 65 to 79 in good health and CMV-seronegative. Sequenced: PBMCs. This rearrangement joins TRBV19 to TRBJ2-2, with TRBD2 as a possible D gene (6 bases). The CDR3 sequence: CASTSGGSGTGELFF. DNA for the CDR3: TGTGCCAGTACCTCTGGGGGGTCGGGCACCGGGGAGCTGTTTTTT.